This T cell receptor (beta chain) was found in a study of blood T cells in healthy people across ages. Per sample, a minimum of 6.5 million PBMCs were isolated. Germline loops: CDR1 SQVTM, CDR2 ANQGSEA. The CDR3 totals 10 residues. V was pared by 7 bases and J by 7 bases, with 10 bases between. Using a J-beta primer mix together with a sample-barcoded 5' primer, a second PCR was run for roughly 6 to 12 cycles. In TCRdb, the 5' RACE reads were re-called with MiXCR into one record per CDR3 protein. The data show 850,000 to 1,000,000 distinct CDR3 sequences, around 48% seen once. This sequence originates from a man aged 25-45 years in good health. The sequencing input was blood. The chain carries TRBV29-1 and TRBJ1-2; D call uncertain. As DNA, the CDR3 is TGCAGCGCGGGCGAAAGTGGCTACACCTTC. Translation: CSAGESGYTF. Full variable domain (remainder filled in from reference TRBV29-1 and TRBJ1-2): SAVISQKPSRDICQRGTSLTIQCQVDSQVTMMFWYRQQPGQSLTLIATANQGSEATYESGFVIDKFPISRPNLTFSTLTVSNMSPEDSSIYLCSAGESGYTFGSGTRLTVV.